This T cell receptor (beta chain) appears in the sequencing data of a study of CD8 T cells in Susac syndrome. Sequencing targeted TCR beta in blood CD8+ and CD4+ T cells. The V end lost 8 bases, the J end lost 5 bases, and 15 bases lay between the germline ends. This CDR3 has 13 amino acids. CDR1 is MNHEY and CDR2 is SMNVEV in the germline V gene (reference sequence). Roughly 0.45 to 1 ug RNA was reverse transcribed with random hexamers. TCRdb reprocessed the immunoSEQ multiplex PCR reads with MiXCR, giving one entry per CDR3 protein. The table includes some 110,000 distinct CDR3 sequences, 85% to 95% detected once.

The V and J genes are TRBV27 and TRBJ2-5, with D uncertain. The source of this sequence is a human donor with multiple sclerosis. Sequenced input: CD8+ T cells from PBMCs. The CDR3 spells CASGLTSRETQYF. The CDR3 DNA reads as TGTGCCAGCGGGTTGACAAGTCGGGAGACCCAGTACTTC.